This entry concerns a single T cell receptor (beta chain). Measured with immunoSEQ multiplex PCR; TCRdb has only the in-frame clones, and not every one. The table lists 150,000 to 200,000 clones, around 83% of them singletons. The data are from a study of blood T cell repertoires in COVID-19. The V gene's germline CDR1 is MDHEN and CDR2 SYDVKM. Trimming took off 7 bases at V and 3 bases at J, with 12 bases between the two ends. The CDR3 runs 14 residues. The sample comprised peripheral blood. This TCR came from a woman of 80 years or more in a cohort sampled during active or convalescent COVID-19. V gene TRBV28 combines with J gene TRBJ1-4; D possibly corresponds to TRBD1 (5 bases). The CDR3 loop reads CASKIGAANEKLFF. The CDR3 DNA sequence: TGTGCCAGCAAAATAGGGGCGGCTAATGAAAAACTGTTTTTT.